This paragraph reports one T cell receptor (beta chain). This CDR3 is built from 15 residues. Germline V gene lookup returns CDR1 MNHNS and CDR2 SASEGT. Trimming cost V 2 bases and J 1 base, with 11 bases left between them. The sample originates from a study of blood T cell repertoires in COVID-19. Per the original data handling: How many nucleated cells were present was estimated from reference gene primer amplification. Clones were sequenced by immunoSEQ multiplex PCR, and TCRdb holds only the in-frame ones, with some missing. That table gives V, J and clone size, and the DNA gave D and trimming. This table has 200,000 to 250,000 clones, 84% appearing once.

This clonotype was obtained from a woman aged 25 to 39 who had recovered from COVID-19. The gene calls are TRBV6-1 and TRBJ2-5, with D possibly being TRBD1 (6 bases). The specimen was peripheral blood. The CDR3 protein is CASSETGYPQETQYF. CDR3 in DNA: TGTGCCAGCAGTGAAACAGGGTATCCCCAAGAGACCCAGTACTTC.